This T cell receptor beta chain was identified in a study of blood T cell repertoires in COVID-19 (dated by TCRdb to 2018 to 2021). Background for the entire study: Collaborator samples came from the United States, Italy and Spain and covered acute and convalescent phases of COVID-19. The material from the prospective study consisted of cDNA or gDNA derived from T cells, B-cell-depleted T cells, or PBMCs. Deeply sampled blood TCRbeta repertoires from subjects exposed to, actively infected with, or recovered from COVID-19 were included in the dataset. Samples were obtained from the ongoing ImmuneRACE study (first 160 participants) and from over 1,000 subjects provided by 6 global collaborators. The repertoires were released in a freely available public database meant as a resource for research on the immune response to SARS-CoV-2. Where available, HLA class I and class II types were taken from metadata supplied by the sample provider and were not determined by assay-based typing. The sample metadata nearly always contained a de-identified subject ID, COVID-19 status, age in years and sex.

At the junction V is shortened by 5 bases and J by 1 base; bases outside the gene matches: 2. From the germline V gene, CDR1 is SGHTA and CDR2 is FQGNSA. The cysteine opens and the phenylalanine closes a CDR3 of 14 amino acids. The only DNA kept is the CDR3, 42 bases in frame from the first base. For this clone: Its antigen is still unknown. Per-nucleotide qualities are absent, and no much larger clonotype sits a single base away.

Each collaborating institution followed its own protocols to collect whole blood in K2EDTA tubes. For TCRbeta analysis, collaborators shipped samples as frozen whole blood, isolated PBMCs, or DNA extracted from either of those sample types. Study-wide findings and limitations: How much clinical and demographic metadata was included differed by source and by participant, and the metadata was provided uncurated.

TCRbeta CDR3 regions were amplified from genomic DNA by means of the immunoSEQ Assay, a bias-controlled multiplex PCR. As for the original processing: The number of nucleated cells in each sample was estimated from the amplification of reference gene primers within the assay. To quantify the absolute abundance of each unique TCRbeta CDR3 rearrangement, sequence reads were collapsed and filtered. For each sample, productive Simpson clonality was calculated as the square root of Simpson's diversity index across productive rearrangements. In TCRdb, the immuneACCESS table is reduced to in-frame sequences with V and J assigned. These tables do not hold every clone; where another copy was compared, an unresolved V gene accounts for under half, and the others remain unexplained. Clone size and V and J calls were adopted from that table, with D and trimming inferred from the DNA. For this sample the table gives 200,000 to 300,000 clones, of which roughly 87% were detected only once. The ten largest clonotypes hold about 0.7% of the sample.

The chain is assembled from TRBV7-2 and TRBJ1-5, with TRBD1 matching 7 junction bases. The TCR comes from a human donor in a cohort sampled during active COVID-19. The sequencing input was peripheral blood. Read as DNA, the sequence is TGTGCCAGCAGCCAGGGGGGCAGCAATCAGCCCCAGCATTTT. Translated, this gives CASSQGGSNQPQHF.